Below are 2 T cell receptor beta chains sequenced from a single sample in a study of vaccination and CD4 T cells after COVID-19. What these receptors recognize is not known. The Oncomine TCR Beta short-read assay was what sequenced the DNA obtained from cultured CD4+ T cells. DNA came from CD4+ T cells after culture. TCRdb ran MiXCR on the PCR reads and lists one entry per CDR3 protein. The repertoire holds some 6,900 distinct CDR3 sequences, with around a third as singletons. Described treatment: roughly 11-day PBMC culture with coronavirus spike peptide pools or control peptides (ViraFEST assay). CD4+ T cells that came from the unexposed donor were collected before the COVID-19 pandemic (2011-2018). The sequencing input was CD4+ T cells from blood, cultured in vitro. These receptors were taken from a human donor in good health.

This clonotype is medium-sized. The chain is built from TRBV24-1 and TRBJ2-7; no clear D gene. The length of the CDR3 is 11 residues. Trimming pared 1 base from V and 9 bases from J, leaving 6 bases between. Germline CDR1 is KGHDR and CDR2 is SFDVKD. The CDR3 here is CATSDFRGQYF. The CDR3 DNA reads as TGTGCCACCAGTGATTTCCGTGGGCAGTACTTC.

This clonotype came up a few times. This sequence joins TRBV15 and TRBJ2-3, with D perhaps matching TRBD1 or TRBD2 (6 bases each). Trimming left V 2 bases short and J 9 bases short, with 18 bases between. The CDR3 has 15 residues. Germline CDR1 and CDR2: LNHNV and YYDKDF (reference sequence). The DNA of the CDR3 is TGTGCCACCAGCAGACGCGGGGTGGACAGCCTAACGCAGTATTTT. Its translation is CATSRRGVDSLTQYF. Complete variable domain (other parts from reference TRBV15 and TRBJ2-3): DAMVIQNPRYQVTQFGKPVTLSCSQTLNHNVMYWYQQKSSQAPKLLFHYYDKDFNNEADTPDNFQSRRPNTSFCFLDIRSPGLGDTAMYLCATSRRGVDSLTQYFGPGTRLTVL.